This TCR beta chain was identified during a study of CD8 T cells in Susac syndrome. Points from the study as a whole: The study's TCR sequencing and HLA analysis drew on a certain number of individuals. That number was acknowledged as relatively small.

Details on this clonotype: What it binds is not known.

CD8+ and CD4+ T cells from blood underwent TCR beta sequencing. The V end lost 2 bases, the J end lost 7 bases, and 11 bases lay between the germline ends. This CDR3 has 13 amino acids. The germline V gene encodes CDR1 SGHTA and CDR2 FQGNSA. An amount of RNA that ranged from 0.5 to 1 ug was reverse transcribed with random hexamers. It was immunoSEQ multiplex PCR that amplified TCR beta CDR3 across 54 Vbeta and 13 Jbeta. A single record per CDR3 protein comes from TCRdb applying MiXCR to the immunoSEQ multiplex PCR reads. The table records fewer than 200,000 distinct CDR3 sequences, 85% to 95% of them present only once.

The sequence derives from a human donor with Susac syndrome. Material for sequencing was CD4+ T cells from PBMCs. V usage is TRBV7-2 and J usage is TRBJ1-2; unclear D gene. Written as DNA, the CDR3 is TGTGCCAGCAGCTTACCGCCTTACGGTGGCTACACCTTC. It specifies CASSLPPYGGYTF.